A single sample is the source of the 25 T cell receptor beta chains below, sequenced in a study of CD8+CD57+ T cells in acquired aplastic anemia. Profiles of TCR beta VDJ and CDR3 were generated from a genomic DNA template. TCRdb reprocessed the reads with MiXCR, giving one entry per CDR3 protein. Of about 110,000 distinct CDR3 sequences in the sample, 40% to 65% were seen once. The sample was sorted CD4+, CD8+, or CD8+CD57+ T cells (not recorded which) from PBMCs. Receptors originate from a human donor in good health, serving as a control.

The chain is built from TRBV7-6 and TRBJ2-7; the D gene is possibly TRBD1 (5 bases). V was clipped by 5 bases and J by 3 bases, with 14 bases between them. This CDR3 spans 14 amino acids. Germline loops: CDR1 SGHVS, CDR2 FNYEAQ. The CDR3 region is CASSPQGRGYEQYF. CDR3 nucleotides: TGTGCCAGCAGCCCGCAGGGAAGGGGCTACGAGCAGTACTTC.

V gene TRBV7-2 combines with J gene TRBJ2-3, with 13 bases fitting TRBD2. The trim removed 5 bases at V and 11 bases at J, leaving 7 bases unmatched. The germline V gene encodes CDR1 SGHTA and CDR2 FQGNSA. The CDR3 has 14 amino acids. In nucleotides, the CDR3 is TGTGCCAGCAGCCTACGGACTAGCGGGGGCGAGCAGTATTTT. Its translation is CASSLRTSGGEQYF.

This chain joins TRBV4-3 and TRBJ1-2; D uncertain. This CDR3 contains 14 residues. Germline-derived CDR1 and CDR2 are LGHNA and YSLEER. Trimming shortened V by 1 base and J by 2 bases, and 8 bases separated the two germline ends. CDR3 sequence (DNA): TGCGCCAGCAGCCAAGTTGCGGGGAACTATGGCTACACCTTC. As protein: CASSQVAGNYGYTF.

This rearrangement joins TRBV29-1 to TRBJ1-5; no reliable D call. Trimming cost V 0 bases and J 14 bases, with 11 bases left between them. The CDR3 spans 11 residues. Germline V gene sequence: CDR1 SQVTM, CDR2 ANQGSEA. In nucleotides, the CDR3 is TGCAGCGTTGAAGAACAGTCCTACGAGCATTTT. Protein: CSVEEQSYEHF.

This chain connects TRBV19 to TRBJ1-1; no clear D gene. The CDR3 contains 15 residues. Germline loops: CDR1 LNHDA, CDR2 SQIVND (reference sequence). V was trimmed by 4 bases and J by 1 base, leaving 13 bases between them. CDR3 in amino acids: CASSTHAVENTEAFF. CDR3 DNA: TGTGCCAGTAGTACCCACGCTGTCGAGAACACTGAAGCTTTCTTT.

V and J are TRBV24-1 and TRBJ1-2, with TRBD1 as a possible D gene (5 bases). The CDR3 contains 15 residues. V was cut by 4 bases and J by 3 bases, with 14 bases left in between. Germline CDR1 KGHDR, CDR2 SFDVKD. The CDR3 loop is CATSDPRGGYYGYTF. The CDR3 coding sequence is TGTGCCACCAGTGACCCCCGGGGCGGTTACTATGGCTACACCTTC.

This clonotype was seen a few times. J is TRBJ1-2 and V is TRBV29-1; 8 nucleotides align to TRBD1. The CDR3 length is 13 residues. CDR1 is SQVTM, CDR2 ANQGSEA, per germline. The V segment lost 3 bases and the J segment 3 bases; nucleotides outside the gene matches: 3. The CDR3 region is CSVDWTGHYGYTF. The CDR3 coding sequence is TGCAGCGTTGATTGGACAGGGCACTATGGCTACACCTTC.

This rearrangement joins TRBV5-4 to TRBJ2-7; 9 bases map to TRBD1. Trimming at V came to 4 bases and at J to 4 bases, leaving 12 bases not matched to a gene. The length of the CDR3 is 16 residues. The V gene's germline CDR1 is SGHNT and CDR2 YYREEE (reference sequence). CDR3 nucleotide sequence: TGTGCCAGCAGCCTGTCGAGAGGACAGGGGAGATACGAGCAGTACTTC. Its protein product is CASSLSRGQGRYEQYF.

This clonotype was observed a handful of times. In DNA form, the CDR3 reads TGTGCCAGTAGTATGCCTAGCGGGGCCCTTGGGGAGCTGTTTTTT. Its protein is CASSMPSGALGELFF. V and J are TRBV19 and TRBJ2-2; 9 positions agree with TRBD2. CDR3 length equals 15 residues. V lost 3 bases, J lost 8 bases, and 7 bases stayed unmatched. Germline-derived CDR1 and CDR2 are LNHDA and SQIVND (reference sequence). The whole variable domain, remainder taken from reference TRBV19 and TRBJ2-2, is DGGITQSPKYLFRKEGQNVTLSCEQNLNHDAMYWYRQDPGQGLRLIYYSQIVNDFQKGDIAEGYSVSREKKESFPLTVTSAQKNPTAFYLCASSMPSGALGELFFGEGSRLTVL.

In DNA form, the CDR3 reads TGTGCCACCAGCAGAGATAGGGGATCTAACTATGGCTACACCTTC. Residues: CATSRDRGSNYGYTF. V usage is TRBV15 and J usage is TRBJ1-2, with TRBD1 as a possible D gene (5 bases). The V end lost 0 bases, the J end lost 0 bases, and 8 bases lay between the germline ends. Germline loops: CDR1 LNHNV, CDR2 YYDKDF (reference sequence). This CDR3 has 15 residues.

V and J are TRBV10-3 and TRBJ1-2, with 9 bases that match TRBD1. The CDR3 runs to 13 residues. Trimming at V came to 4 bases and at J to 7 bases, leaving 4 bases not matched to a gene. Germline V gene sequence: CDR1 ENHRY, CDR2 SYGVKD. CDR3 in amino acids: CAISAGTGIGYTF. CDR3 DNA sequence: TGTGCCATCAGTGCCGGGACAGGGATTGGCTACACCTTC.

In DNA form, the CDR3 reads TGTGCCAGCAGCTTGGCTAGCGGGGGGGCCTCACAAGAGACCCAGTACTTC. This encodes CASSLASGGASQETQYF. The rearrangement joins TRBV5-5 to TRBJ2-5, with 12 bases aligning to TRBD2. The germline gives CDR1 SGHKS, CDR2 YYEKEE (reference sequence). This CDR3 contains 17 residues. J lost 2 bases, V lost 0 bases, and 5 bases had no gene match.

This chain links TRBV19 with TRBJ1-5, with a tentative D call TRBD1 (6 bases). V was pared by 5 bases and J by 3 bases, with 11 bases between. The germline CDR1 and CDR2 sequences are LNHDA and SQIVND (reference sequence). The CDR3 is 14 residues long. This CDR3 is CASSWGQNNQPQHF. The CDR3 nucleotides are TGTGCCAGTAGTTGGGGGCAGAACAATCAGCCCCAGCATTTT.

The V and J genes are TRBV10-2 and TRBJ2-7; no reliable D call. Trimming removed 8 bases from V and 1 base from J, with 9 bases in between. The CDR3 runs 12 residues. Looked up from germline, CDR1 is WSHSY and CDR2 is SAAADI. CDR3 nucleotides: TGCGCCAGCGGGGTAGGGTCCTACGAGCAGTACTTC. Translation: CASGVGSYEQYF.

This clonotype has a count of ten or more. The J gene is TRBJ2-1, the V gene TRBV11-3; D not certain. Germline assignment: CDR1 SGHNT and CDR2 YENEEA. The V end was cut by 4 bases, the J end by 9 bases, with 10 bases between. The CDR3 is made up of 12 amino acids. The CDR3: CASSSRSGEQFF. Written as DNA, the CDR3 is TGTGCCAGCAGCTCTAGGTCAGGTGAGCAGTTCTTC.

The gene calls are TRBV12-3 or TRBV12-4 and TRBJ2-7, with D maybe TRBD1 (6 bases). With 6 bases removed from V and 3 bases from J, the gap between germline ends came to 9 bases. The CDR3 is 12 amino acids. The CDR3 sequence: CASSGQFYEQYF. For the CDR3, the DNA is TGTGCCAGCAGCGGACAGTTCTACGAGCAGTACTTC.

This clonotype has a single count. The junction departs from germline at one end; a sequencing error may be responsible. The J gene is TRBJ2-3, the V gene TRBV11-2; no definite D call. The CDR3 sequence is 14 residues long. CDR1 SGHAT and CDR2 FQNNGV come from the germline V gene. This CDR3 reads CASGLQYGINTQYF. DNA of the CDR3: TGTGCCAGCGGATTGCAGTATGGGATAAATACGCAGTACTTT.

With regard to this clonotype: It may be a read error: a sequence one base away is much more abundant. The conserved phenylalanine or tryptophan is not found at the CDR3 terminus, so this likely reflects a read error. The chain uses TRBV9 and TRBJ2-2, with D unresolved. The V gene's germline CDR1 is SGDLS and CDR2 YYNGEE. CDR3 size: 15 residues. Trimming stripped 0 bases from V and 2 bases from J, with 8 bases between. The CDR3 DNA reads as TGTGCCAGCAGCGTAGTGGAAGTAAACACCGGGGAGCTGTTTCTT. Encoded protein: CASSVVEVNTGELFL.

The chain employs TRBV5-1 and TRBJ2-1, with TRBD1 matching over 7 bases. Germline loops: CDR1 SGHRS, CDR2 YFSETQ. The CDR3 extends over 15 amino acids. V lost 0 bases to trimming and J lost 2 bases; unmatched junction nucleotides: 2. DNA of the CDR3: TGCGCCAGCAGCTTGGGCCAGGGGGCCTACAATGAGCAGTTCTTC. Its translation: CASSLGQGAYNEQFF. Full variable domain (rest looked up from reference TRBV5-1 and TRBJ2-1): KAGVTQTPRYLIKTRGQQVTLSCSPISGHRSVSWYQQTPGQGLQFLFEYFSETQRNKGNFPGRFSGRQFSNSRSEMNVSTLELGDSALYLCASSLGQGAYNEQFFGPGTRLTVL.

The V call is TRBV25-1, the J call TRBJ2-4; tentatively, D is TRBD1 (5 bases). V was trimmed by 6 bases and J by 3 bases, leaving 12 bases between them. There are 14 residues in the CDR3. In germline, CDR1 is MGHDK, CDR2 SYGVNS. The CDR3 DNA sequence: TGTGCCAGCAGCCCGACAGTCGGCAAAAACATTCAGTACTTC. It specifies CASSPTVGKNIQYF.

The chain has TRBV20-1 and TRBJ2-5; 12 bases line up with TRBD2. The trim removed 4 bases at V and 3 bases at J, leaving 6 bases unmatched. The CDR3 extends over 15 amino acids. Germline-derived CDR1 and CDR2 are DFQATT and SNEGSKA (reference sequence). The CDR3 is CSATGLAGFEETQYF. Written as DNA, the CDR3 is TGCAGTGCTACCGGACTAGCGGGGTTCGAAGAGACCCAGTACTTC.

This clonotype was seen many times. The rearrangement links TRBV6-5 to TRBJ2-7; the match to TRBD1 covers 9 bases. J gave up 6 bases and V 2 bases, and 5 bases lay outside the gene matches. The germline gives CDR1 MNHEY, CDR2 SVGAGI. The CDR3 has 14 residues. CDR3 residues: CASSYLGTGSEQYF. CDR3 nucleotide sequence: TGTGCCAGCAGTTACCTGGGGACAGGGTCCGAGCAGTACTTC.

This clonotype was seen repeatedly, ten times or more. V is TRBV11-2 and J is TRBJ1-1, with TRBD1 as a possible D gene (5 bases). Trimming removed 3 bases from V and 0 bases from J, with 8 bases in between. The CDR3 totals 14 residues. Germline assignment: CDR1 SGHAT and CDR2 FQNNGV. The CDR3 region is CASSLGPMNTEAFF. The CDR3 bases are TGTGCCAGCAGCTTGGGACCGATGAACACTGAAGCTTTCTTT.

This clonotype has just one count. Mismatch with germline at one junction end may stem from a read error. This rearrangement joins TRBV29-1 to TRBJ1-2; no clear D. This CDR3 region has 11 residues. In germline, CDR1 is SQVTM, CDR2 ANQGSEA. CDR3 loop: CSVPVGYGYTF. CDR3 coding DNA: TGCAGCGTTCCCGTTGGCTATGGCTACACGTTC.

This clonotype was counted only a few times. The V call is TRBV10-2, the J call TRBJ1-3, with TRBD1 matching 9 bases. From germline, CDR1 is WSHSY and CDR2 SAAADI. The V and J ends lost 6 bases and 2 bases, in that order; junction bases with no gene match: 5. The CDR3 totals 15 residues. The CDR3 bases are TGCGCCAGCAGCCAAGACAGGGGGACTGGAAACACCATATATTTT. As protein: CASSQDRGTGNTIYF.